Following are 29 T cell receptor beta chains from one sample sequenced in a study of T cell changes during pregnancy in multiple sclerosis. This table comes from immunoSEQ multiplex PCR, and its TCRdb copy is limited to in-frame clones, with some not included. The sample includes approximately 70,000 clones, more than 85% of them seen just once. This specimen consisted of peripheral blood, obtained in the first trimester of pregnancy. These receptors were obtained from a female donor in good health, enrolled as a control in a pregnancy study.

V gene TRBV4-1 combines with J gene TRBJ1-2, with no clear D. This CDR3 contains 15 residues. Trimming shortened V by 0 bases and J by 4 bases, and 12 bases separated the two germline ends. Per germline, CDR1 MGHRA and CDR2 YSYEKL. The CDR3 DNA sequence: TGCGCCAGCAGCCAAGATCCCAGGAGGATCTATGGCTACACCTTC. Its translation is CASSQDPRRIYGYTF.

The gene calls are TRBV4-1 and TRBJ1-6; 8 nucleotides agree with TRBD1. V shed 4 bases, J shed 7 bases, and the junction held 3 bases outside the gene matches. This CDR3 has 14 residues. Germline V CDR1 and CDR2: MGHRA, YSYEKL. CDR3: CASSPTGGNSPLHF. In DNA, the CDR3 is TGCGCCAGCAGCCCTACAGGGGGAAATTCACCCCTCCACTTT.

The gene calls are TRBV6-6 and TRBJ2-5; a weak D match, TRBD2 (5 bases). TRBJ2-7 explains the end of the DNA better; the J call may be wrong. Germline CDR1 reads MNHNY; CDR2 reads SVGAGI (reference sequence). The CDR3 loop spans 12 amino acids. The CDR3 coding sequence is TGTGCCAGCAGTTTGGAGGTATCCGAGCAGTACTTC. This encodes CASSLEVSEQYF.

The chain carries TRBV29-1 and TRBJ1-2; 8 nucleotides agree with TRBD1. This CDR3 has 13 residues. J lost 4 bases, V lost 6 bases, and 7 bases had no gene match. Per the germline V gene, CDR1 is SQVTM and CDR2 is ANQGSEA. The CDR3: CSVLGQGSYGYTF. DNA for the CDR3: TGCAGCGTCCTCGGACAGGGAAGCTATGGCTACACCTTC.

The rearrangement uses TRBV19 and TRBJ1-5; D not certain. The length of the CDR3 is 13 residues. The V gene's germline CDR1 is LNHDA and CDR2 SQIVND (reference sequence). V lost 0 bases and J lost 7, with 7 bases in between. CDR3 residues: CASSIEFIQPQHF. CDR3 DNA sequence: TGTGCCAGTAGTATAGAGTTCATCCAGCCCCAGCATTTT.

The gene calls are TRBV5-1 and TRBJ2-2; D might be TRBD2 (6 bases). CDR3 length: 16 residues. V gave up 4 bases and J gave up 0 bases, with 13 bases separating them. The germline gives CDR1 SGHRS, CDR2 YFSETQ. The CDR3 coding sequence is TGCGCCAGCAGCCGAACGGGACTTACGAACACCGGGGAGCTGTTTTTT. Protein sequence: CASSRTGLTNTGELFF. The full variable domain, rest sourced from reference TRBV5-1 and TRBJ2-2, is KAGVTQTPRYLIKTRGQQVTLSCSPISGHRSVSWYQQTPGQGLQFLFEYFSETQRNKGNFPGRFSGRQFSNSRSEMNVSTLELGDSALYLCASSRTGLTNTGELFFGEGSRLTVL.

The gene calls are TRBV28 and TRBJ1-4; D not certain. Trimming pared 5 bases from V and 5 bases from J, leaving 27 bases between. CDR1 is MDHEN, CDR2 SYDVKM, per germline. The CDR3 is made up of 19 amino acids. The CDR3 here is CASSPPLATRRFGNEKLFF. Written as DNA, the CDR3 is TGTGCCAGCAGTCCTCCATTGGCGACGAGGAGATTCGGAAATGAAAAACTGTTTTTT.

V and J are TRBV7-6 and TRBJ2-7, with a tentative D call TRBD1 (6 bases). Trimming took 5 bases from V and 0 from J, leaving 14 bases between them. The CDR3 is 15 amino acids. The V gene's germline CDR1 is SGHVS and CDR2 FNYEAQ. CDR3 loop: CASSGGTGSSYEQYF. The CDR3 bases are TGTGCCAGCAGCGGGGGTACAGGGAGCTCCTACGAGCAGTACTTC.

The chain has TRBV28 and TRBJ2-7, with D perhaps matching TRBD2 (5 bases). V dropped 3 bases and J dropped 12 bases, with 12 bases sitting between them. The CDR3 is 11 amino acids. CDR1 and CDR2 from the germline V gene are MDHEN and SYDVKM. CDR3 residues: CASSFSAESYF. The CDR3 DNA follows: TGTGCCAGCAGTTTCTCAGCGGAGTCGTACTTC.

The CDR3 DNA follows: TGCGCCAGCAGCTTAGGGACAGGGGGCTCTGGCTACACCTTC. It specifies CASSLGTGGSGYTF. The rearrangement uses TRBV5-1 and TRBJ1-2; 12 bases are shared with TRBD1. This CDR3 spans 14 amino acids. Germline CDR1 SGHRS, CDR2 YFSETQ. The V and J ends lost 2 bases and 7 bases, in that order; junction bases with no gene match: 3. Using reference TRBV5-1 and TRBJ1-2 for the parts outside the CDR3, the full variable domain is KAGVTQTPRYLIKTRGQQVTLSCSPISGHRSVSWYQQTPGQGLQFLFEYFSETQRNKGNFPGRFSGRQFSNSRSEMNVSTLELGDSALYLCASSLGTGGSGYTFGSGTRLTVV.

The J gene is TRBJ1-2, the V gene TRBV6-5, with 8 bases identical to TRBD1. Germline loops: CDR1 MNHEY, CDR2 SVGAGI. The CDR3 has 15 residues. After removal of 6 bases from V and 3 bases from J, the junction contained 9 bases not matched to a gene. CDR3 nucleotide sequence: TGTGCCAGCAGGGCAACCCAGGGGGCAGACTATGGCTACACCTTC. Translated, it gives CASRATQGADYGYTF.

The chain combines TRBV28 with TRBJ2-7; a possible D gene is TRBD1 (6 bases). CDR1 is MDHEN and CDR2 is SYDVKM in the germline V gene. V dropped 3 bases and J dropped 0 bases, with 12 bases sitting between them. CDR3 size: 15 residues. This CDR3 is CASSFNDRISYEQYF. CDR3 sequence (DNA): TGTGCCAGCAGTTTTAACGACAGGATCTCCTACGAGCAGTACTTC. Complete variable domain (other parts from reference TRBV28 and TRBJ2-7): DVKVTQSSRYLVKRTGEKVFLECVQDMDHENMFWYRQDPGLGLRLIYFSYDVKMKEKGDIPEGYSVSREKKERFSLILESASTNQTSMYLCASSFNDRISYEQYFGPGTRLTVT.

The CDR3 nucleotides read TGTGCCAGCAGCACCAAATTGGGCCCGGGACAGGGGGTTAATGAGCAGTTCTTC. It yields the protein CASSTKLGPGQGVNEQFF. The chain uses TRBV21-1 and TRBJ2-1; the table's TRBD1 call for D was not verified on the DNA. TRBV21-1 is designated a pseudogene. This CDR3 contains 18 residues.

The chain joins TRBV18 to TRBJ2-7; weak D call: TRBD2 (6 bases). The CDR3 covers 12 residues. V shed 5 bases and J shed 6 bases, with 11 bases lying between them. The V gene's germline CDR1 is KGHSH and CDR2 LQKENI. CDR3: CASSSSAGEQYF. The CDR3 nucleotides read TGTGCCAGCTCATCCTCAGCGGGCGAGCAGTACTTC.

The chain is built from TRBV28 and TRBJ1-5; 7 nucleotides match TRBD1. Trimming took 3 bases from V and 6 from J; bases not matched to a gene: 8. This CDR3 is 15 amino acids long. Germline-derived CDR1 and CDR2 are MDHEN and SYDVKM. The CDR3: CASSFTGALVQPQHF. In DNA form, the CDR3 reads TGTGCCAGCAGTTTTACAGGGGCGCTTGTTCAGCCCCAGCATTTT.

The rearrangement joins TRBV2 to TRBJ2-5; 9 nucleotides line up with TRBD2. The CDR3 is made up of 18 amino acids. The ends lost 8 bases at V and 4 bases at J; junction bases unmatched: 20. CDR1 is SNHLY and CDR2 is FYNNEI in the germline V gene. The CDR3 DNA follows: TGTGCCAGCGGCCAGGGGGTGGAGCGGGAGGTCCAGGGAGAGACCCAGTACTTC. Its protein is CASGQGVEREVQGETQYF.

The chain uses TRBV18 and TRBJ1-5; the match to TRBD1 covers 8 bases. With V trimmed by 2 bases and J by 4 bases, 1 base remained unmatched. Germline CDR1 is KGHSH and CDR2 is LQKENI. The CDR3 covers 14 residues. The CDR3 DNA reads TGTGCCAGCTCACCAACAGGGGGGAATCAGCCCCAGCATTTT. Encoded protein: CASSPTGGNQPQHF.

V gene TRBV5-5 combines with J gene TRBJ1-2, with D unresolved. CDR3 length: 14 residues. Germline V gene sequence: CDR1 SGHKS, CDR2 YYEKEE (reference sequence). V was cut by 0 bases and J by 7 bases, with 13 bases left in between. CDR3 amino acids: CASSLVPGWAGYTF. For the CDR3, the DNA is TGTGCCAGCAGCTTGGTTCCGGGGTGGGCTGGCTACACCTTC. Filled out from reference TRBV5-5 and TRBJ1-2, the complete variable domain reads DAGVTQSPTHLIKTRGQQVTLRCSPISGHKSVSWYQQVLGQGPQFIFQYYEKEERGRGNFPDRFSARQFPNYSSELNVNALLLGDSALYLCASSLVPGWAGYTFGSGTRLTVV.

CDR3 nucleotides: TGCAGCGTTCCCAGGGTGAATAAGGATAACTATGGCTACACCTTC. Translating it yields CSVPRVNKDNYGYTF. The gene calls are TRBV29-1 and TRBJ1-2; perhaps TRBD1 as D (5 bases). Trimming shortened V by 5 bases and J by 1 base, and 17 bases separated the two germline ends. Germline assignment: CDR1 SQVTM and CDR2 ANQGSEA. This CDR3 comprises 15 residues.

The V and J genes are TRBV9 and TRBJ2-7; 7 positions match TRBD1. Germline loops: CDR1 SGDLS, CDR2 YYNGEE. The CDR3 extends over 14 amino acids. After removal of 2 bases from V and 5 bases from J, the junction contained 7 bases not matched to a gene. CDR3 coding DNA: TGTGCCAGCAGCGTTACGACAGGGAAGGACGAGCAGTACTTC. This codes for CASSVTTGKDEQYF.

The chain is built from TRBV27 and TRBJ1-1; 7 nucleotides align to TRBD1. J gave up 11 bases and V 0 bases, and 9 bases lay outside the gene matches. This CDR3 spans 14 amino acids. CDR1 is MNHEY, CDR2 SMNVEV, per germline (reference sequence). The CDR3 bases are TGTGCCAGCAGTTTATCGATGACAGGGCCTACGGCTTTCTTT. It codes for CASSLSMTGPTAFF.

The genes are TRBV25-1 and TRBJ1-1; 7 bases are a match to TRBD1. CDR1 is MGHDK and CDR2 is SYGVNS in the germline V gene. The CDR3 is 16 residues long. Unmatched junction bases numbered 16, after V lost 5 bases and J lost 7 bases. CDR3 residues: CASSSTGTAEGGEAFF. The CDR3, as DNA: TGTGCCAGCAGTTCCACTGGGACAGCGGAAGGGGGTGAAGCTTTCTTT.

The chain is built from TRBV4-1 and TRBJ2-2, with 10 positions matching TRBD1. This CDR3 has 19 amino acids. V trimming: 3 bases; J trimming: 0 bases; junction bases outside the gene matches: 10. The germline gives CDR1 MGHRA, CDR2 YSYEKL. CDR3 nucleotide sequence: TGCGCCAGCAGCCAGCTGACAGGGGGCCCGTTTACGAACACCGGGGAGCTGTTTTTT. Translation: CASSQLTGGPFTNTGELFF.

The chain couples TRBV7-6 to TRBJ1-2; maybe TRBD1 (6 bases). V lost 5 bases and J lost 0, with 13 bases in between. CDR3 size: 15 residues. From germline, CDR1 is SGHVS and CDR2 FNYEAQ. The CDR3 nucleotides are TGTGCCAGCAGCCCGATTCCAGGGGCTAACTATGGCTACACCTTC. This codes for CASSPIPGANYGYTF.

This clone was observed a single time. V usage is TRBV2 and J usage is TRBJ2-5; 11 bases map to TRBD2. With V trimmed by 4 bases and J by 2 bases, 12 bases remained unmatched. This CDR3 comprises 18 residues. CDR1 is SNHLY, CDR2 FYNNEI, per germline. The CDR3 nucleotides are TGTGCCAGCAGTGGCAGGAGACTAGCGGGAAGGGTTCAAGAGACCCAGTACTTC. It yields the protein CASSGRRLAGRVQETQYF.

The chain combines TRBV6-1 with TRBJ2-7, with a tentative D call TRBD2 (6 bases). Germline values: CDR1 MNHNS, CDR2 SASEGT. Trimming left V 7 bases short and J 1 base short, with 11 bases between. This CDR3 is 13 amino acids long. In DNA, the CDR3 is TGTGCCAGCACCAAGGGACTTTCCTACGAGCAGTACTTC. Translating gives CASTKGLSYEQYF.

The V gene is TRBV2, the J gene TRBJ2-7; possibly TRBD1 for D (6 bases). V was pared by 3 bases and J by 2 bases, with 17 bases between. The germline CDR1 and CDR2 sequences are SNHLY and FYNNEI. This CDR3 spans 16 amino acids. CDR3 residues: CASSDDPGHITYEQYF. Written as DNA, the CDR3 is TGTGCCAGCAGTGACGACCCGGGACACATAACCTACGAGCAGTACTTC. The full variable domain, its missing parts supplied by reference TRBV2 and TRBJ2-7, is EPEVTQTPSHQVTQMGQEVILRCVPISNHLYFYWYRQILGQKVEFLVSFYNNEISEKSEIFDDQFSVERPDGSNFTLKIRSTKLEDSAMYFCASSDDPGHITYEQYFGPGTRLTVT.

V gene TRBV7-2 combines with J gene TRBJ2-1; 7 bases line up with TRBD2. Unmatched junction bases numbered 6, after V lost 3 bases and J lost 10 bases. Germline CDR1 is SGHTA and CDR2 is FQGNSA. This CDR3 region has 13 residues. The CDR3 DNA reads TGTGCCAGCAGCTTTGGGGGGGAGTACGAGCAGTTCTTC. It specifies CASSFGGEYEQFF.

The V gene is TRBV7-9, the J gene TRBJ2-7; 9 bases map to TRBD2. V shed 5 bases, J shed 3 bases, and the junction held 5 bases outside the gene matches. The CDR3 runs 14 residues. CDR1 SEHNR and CDR2 FQNEAQ come from the germline V gene (reference sequence). CDR3 loop: CASSRAGGDYEQYF. As DNA, the CDR3 is TGTGCCAGCAGCCGAGCGGGGGGAGACTACGAGCAGTACTTC. The variable domain in full, with the rest retrieved from reference TRBV7-9 and TRBJ2-7, is DTGVSQNPRHKITKRGQNVTFRCDPISEHNRLYWYRQTLGQGPEFLTYFQNEAQLEKSRLLSDRFSAERPKGSFSTLEIQRTEQGDSAMYLCASSRAGGDYEQYFGPGTRLTVT.